A single sample is the source of the 18 T cell receptor beta chains below, sequenced in a study of T-cell reconstitution after alpha-beta-depleted transplantation in children. Unique molecular identifiers were used in preparing the TCRbeta library. TCRdb redid the calling of the PCR reads with MiXCR, one entry per CDR3 protein. The table has 250,000 to 350,000 distinct CDR3 sequences, 9.5% to 10% seen once. Here the sequenced sample was PBMCs from the stem cell graft donor, taken from the stem cell graft. The receptors were gathered from a human donor who donated a stem cell graft to a child with SCID.

The table lists this clonotype with a few counts. V gene TRBV7-2 combines with J gene TRBJ2-2; TRBD1 matches at 10 bases. Germline CDR1 reads SGHTA; CDR2 reads FQGNSA. CDR3 length equals 16 residues. Germline trimming cut 4 bases from V and 5 bases from J; bases unmatched to any gene: 7. CDR3 DNA sequence: TGTGCCAGCAGCTCACCGACAGGGGGCAGGACCGGGGAGCTGTTTTTT. Residues: CASSSPTGGRTGELFF.

This clonotype came up a few times. The chain combines TRBV2 with TRBJ2-5, with 8 bases that match TRBD1. This CDR3 has 15 amino acids. The V segment lost 6 bases and the J segment 4 bases; nucleotides outside the gene matches: 10. The germline gives CDR1 SNHLY, CDR2 FYNNEI. CDR3: CASRETGGSGETQYF. Written as DNA, the CDR3 is TGTGCCAGCAGAGAAACAGGGGGTTCTGGAGAGACCCAGTACTTC.

This clonotype was observed once. The genes are TRBV5-4 and TRBJ2-1; no clear D gene. The V end lost 5 bases, the J end lost 8 bases, and 11 bases lay between the germline ends. The CDR3 has 12 amino acids. From germline, CDR1 is SGHNT and CDR2 YYREEE (reference sequence). CDR3 residues: CASRSVSDEQFF. CDR3 DNA sequence: TGTGCCAGCAGGTCGGTGTCCGATGAGCAGTTCTTC.

This sequence joins TRBV18 and TRBJ1-5; D is undetermined. The length of the CDR3 is 16 residues. Germline CDR1 is KGHSH and CDR2 is LQKENI. Trimming removed 3 bases from V and 7 bases from J, with 19 bases in between. CDR3 sequence: CASSPTTHGVEQPQHF. CDR3 nucleotides: TGTGCCAGCTCACCCACTACGCACGGGGTTGAGCAGCCCCAGCATTTT.

This clonotype was seen at least ten times. V usage is TRBV7-8 and J usage is TRBJ2-1; D not resolved. Germline V lookup: CDR1 SGHVS, CDR2 FQNEAQ. V was trimmed by 5 bases and J by 4 bases, leaving 12 bases between them. CDR3 length: 14 amino acids. The chain's CDR3 is CASSPATPYNEQFF. CDR3 nucleotides: TGTGCCAGCAGCCCCGCCACCCCATACAATGAGCAGTTCTTC.

This clonotype has more than one count but fewer than ten. The chain uses TRBV5-4 and TRBJ1-2; TRBD1 aligns across 10 bases. V was clipped by 4 bases and J by 5 bases; unmatched bases: 14. Germline CDR1 is SGHNT and CDR2 is YYREEE (reference sequence). CDR3 length equals 17 residues. The DNA of the CDR3 is TGTGCCAGCAGCGAGAAGACACGGACAGGGGGTTCTTATGGCTACACCTTC. Translated, it gives CASSEKTRTGGSYGYTF. Drawing the rest from reference TRBV5-4 and TRBJ1-2, the complete variable domain is ETGVTQSPTHLIKTRGQQVTLRCSSQSGHNTVSWYQQALGQGPQFIFQYYREEENGRGNFPPRFSGLQFPNYSSELNVNALELDDSALYLCASSEKTRTGGSYGYTFGSGTRLTVV.

The CDR3 DNA follows: TGTGCCAGCGGATCCGGGACATGGTTGGAGACCCAGTACTTC. It is translated as CASGSGTWLETQYF. J is TRBJ2-5 and V is TRBV7-9; D may be TRBD1 (6 bases). The germline V and J ends were trimmed by 8 bases and 5 bases, with 18 bases remaining between them. This CDR3 comprises 14 residues. Germline CDR1 is SEHNR and CDR2 is FQNEAQ (reference sequence).

This clonotype was seen a few times. The chain is built from TRBV28 and TRBJ2-3, with 13 bases fitting TRBD2. Germline V gene data show CDR1 as MDHEN and CDR2 as SYDVKM. V lost 5 bases, J lost 5 bases, and 10 bases stayed unmatched. The CDR3 totals 17 residues. The chain's CDR3 is CASSVLLAGGLGDTQYF. The CDR3, as DNA: TGTGCCAGCAGTGTACTACTAGCGGGGGGGCTTGGAGATACGCAGTATTTT.

This clonotype is a singleton in its sample. J is TRBJ2-7 and V is TRBV2; TRBD2 aligns across 10 bases. The germline V gene has CDR1 SNHLY and CDR2 FYNNEI. This CDR3 contains 15 residues. Trimming at V came to 7 bases and at J to 1 base, leaving 7 bases not matched to a gene. The CDR3 loop reads CASKPGLALSYEQYF. The CDR3, as DNA: TGTGCCAGCAAACCGGGACTAGCGTTGTCCTACGAGCAGTACTTC. Filled out from reference TRBV2 and TRBJ2-7, the complete variable domain reads EPEVTQTPSHQVTQMGQEVILRCVPISNHLYFYWYRQILGQKVEFLVSFYNNEISEKSEIFDDQFSVERPDGSNFTLKIRSTKLEDSAMYFCASKPGLALSYEQYFGPGTRLTVT.

The rearrangement uses TRBV20-1 and TRBJ1-2, with TRBD1 matching 7 bases. Germline CDR1 and CDR2: DFQATT and SNEGSKA (reference sequence). The length of the CDR3 is 12 residues. The V segment lost 5 bases and the J segment 1 base; nucleotides outside the gene matches: 1. This CDR3 is CSARDSNYGYTF. The CDR3 coding sequence is TGCAGTGCTCGGGACAGTAACTATGGCTACACCTTC.

In its sample, this clonotype was seen a few times. V usage is TRBV12-3 or TRBV12-4 and J usage is TRBJ2-7, with a weak D call TRBD1 (9 bases). V was cut by 4 bases and J by 0 bases, with 16 bases left in between. This CDR3 has 16 residues. The CDR3 DNA sequence: TGTGCCAGCAGTTCGCGGGGGGACAGGGCCTCCTACGAGCAGTACTTC. It yields the protein CASSSRGDRASYEQYF.

Many counts were recorded for this clonotype. This chain links TRBV10-1 with TRBJ2-3; the match to TRBD1 covers 8 bases. Germline V gives CDR1 WNHNN, CDR2 SYGVQD (reference sequence). Unmatched junction bases numbered 10, after V lost 2 bases and J lost 6 bases. The CDR3 contains 16 residues. In DNA form, the CDR3 reads TGCGCCAGCAGTGAGGACCCAGGGGGCCCGATGGATACGCAGTATTTT. Encoded protein: CASSEDPGGPMDTQYF.

This clonotype was seen many times. The rearrangement joins TRBV29-1 to TRBJ1-1; possible D gene TRBD1, 6 bases. This CDR3 contains 14 residues. Looked up from germline, CDR1 is SQVTM and CDR2 is ANQGSEA. Trimming shortened V by 0 bases and J by 5 bases, and 13 bases separated the two germline ends. The chain's CDR3 is CSVEDPLRGTEAFF. CDR3 sequence (DNA): TGCAGCGTTGAAGATCCTCTGAGGGGGACTGAAGCTTTCTTT.

This clonotype was detected only a few times. The chain is built from TRBV9 and TRBJ2-7; 7 nucleotides match TRBD1. CDR1 is SGDLS and CDR2 is YYNGEE in the germline V gene. Losses at the gene ends were 4 bases for V and 5 bases for J; bases not matched to a gene: 6. The CDR3 is 13 amino acids. This chain's CDR3 is CASSLQGSHEQYF. The DNA for the CDR3 is TGTGCCAGCAGCTTACAGGGGTCCCACGAGCAGTACTTC.

In its sample, this clonotype was seen many times. The chain links TRBV12-3 or TRBV12-4 to TRBJ2-1; 7 nucleotides agree with TRBD1. CDR3 length equals 12 residues. With 3 bases clipped from V and 9 bases from J, the junction kept 2 bases outside the gene matches. The CDR3 DNA reads TGTGCCAGCAGTTTGACAGGGCCTGAGCAGTTCTTC. It specifies CASSLTGPEQFF.

This clonotype was found a few times. The genes are TRBV24-1 and TRBJ2-2; D is unclear. This CDR3 spans 15 amino acids. Trimming cost V 4 bases and J 1 base, with 9 bases left between them. Looked up from germline, CDR1 is KGHDR and CDR2 is SFDVKD. DNA for the CDR3: TGTGCCACCAGTGACCCGACCCAGAACACCGGGGAGCTGTTTTTT. This sequence encodes CATSDPTQNTGELFF.

This clonotype was detected a few times. The gene calls are TRBV10-3 and TRBJ1-2; D might be TRBD1 (5 bases). V lost 0 bases to trimming and J lost 7 bases, with 9 bases between them. Germline CDR1 and CDR2: ENHRY and SYGVKD. This CDR3 is built from 13 residues. The CDR3 spells CAISESQGSGYTF. In DNA form, the CDR3 reads TGTGCCATCAGTGAGTCGCAGGGATCTGGCTACACCTTC.

The sample holds many counts of this clonotype. The chain joins TRBV13 to TRBJ1-6; no reliable D call. V lost 2 bases, J lost 6 bases, and 11 bases lay in between. Per germline, CDR1 PRHDT and CDR2 FYEKMQ (reference sequence). CDR3 length: 15 amino acids. The CDR3 sequence: CASSLPGLINSPLHF. CDR3 nucleotides: TGTGCCAGCAGCTTACCAGGACTGATTAATTCACCCCTCCACTTT. Together with reference TRBV13 and TRBJ1-6, the CDR3 gives the full variable domain: AAGVIQSPRHLIKEKRETATLKCYPIPRHDTVYWYQQGPGQDPQFLISFYEKMQSDKGSIPDRFSAQQFSDYHSELNMSSLELGDSALYFCASSLPGLINSPLHFGNGTRLTVT.